These 26 T cell receptor beta chains share one sample of origin, sequenced in a study of breast tumors, draining lymph nodes, adjacent tissues. TCRdb reanalysed the multiplex PCR reads using MiXCR and keeps one entry per CDR3 protein. The profile shows under 250,000 distinct CDR3 sequences, around 32% of them singletons. Axillary draining lymph nodes of breast cancer patients supplied the node samples. The sequenced sample consisted of axillary lymph node tissue. All receptors come from a female donor with breast cancer. Some clones in this sample may be carry-over from other donors' samples.

This clonotype was observed a single time. This sequence joins TRBV5-8 and TRBJ2-3; TRBD2 might be the D (6 bases). The CDR3 is 15 residues long. V was cut by 2 bases and J by 1 base, with 11 bases left in between. Germline V CDR1 and CDR2: SGHTS, YDEGEE. Here the CDR3 reads CASSLRASGTDTQYF. The DNA of the CDR3 is TGTGCCAGCAGCTTAAGGGCTAGCGGCACAGATACGCAGTATTTT.

Only a few counts were recorded for this clonotype. A read error may explain this, as a much larger clone is one base away. The CDR3 bases are TGCGCCAGCAGCCCCGGGGCGCTTACTAGCACAGATACGCAGTATTTT. Amino acid sequence: CASSPGALTSTDTQYF. The V gene is TRBV5-1, the J gene TRBJ2-3, with D perhaps matching TRBD1 or TRBD2 (5 bases each). V lost 4 bases, J lost 0 bases, and 15 bases lay in between. The CDR3 has 16 amino acids. CDR1 is SGHRS, CDR2 YFSETQ, per germline.

The V call is TRBV29-1, the J call TRBJ2-2, with D tentatively TRBD2 (5 bases). Germline CDR1 is SQVTM and CDR2 is ANQGSEA. This CDR3 region has 13 residues. V lost 6 bases to trimming and J lost 1 base, with 9 bases between them. CDR3 loop: CSVASGNTGELFF. As DNA, the CDR3 is TGCAGCGTCGCGAGCGGGAACACCGGGGAGCTGTTTTTT.

There are many counts of this clonotype. The chain has TRBV29-1 and TRBJ2-7; 9 bases map to TRBD2. The ends lost 4 bases at V and 1 base at J; junction bases unmatched: 5. Per the germline V gene, CDR1 is SQVTM and CDR2 is ANQGSEA. This CDR3 spans 14 amino acids. Here the CDR3 DNA reads TGCAGCGTTGGGCCTAGCGGGATGTCCTACGAGCAGTACTTC. Translation: CSVGPSGMSYEQYF.

The chain is built from TRBV25-1 and TRBJ2-5, with D possibly matching TRBD2 (6 bases). CDR3 length equals 14 residues. CDR1 and CDR2 (germline): MGHDK, SYGVNS. The V and J ends lost 5 bases and 5 bases respectively, with 15 bases between them. CDR3 amino acids: CASSPGGMVETQYF. DNA for the CDR3: TGTGCCAGCAGTCCTGGGGGGATGGTGGAGACCCAGTACTTC.

This clonotype was observed at least ten times. V usage is TRBV11-3 and J usage is TRBJ2-7; TRBD2 matches 7 bases. With 3 bases clipped from V and 5 bases from J, the junction kept 7 bases outside the gene matches. CDR1 is SGHNT, CDR2 YENEEA, per germline. The CDR3 covers 14 residues. The DNA of the CDR3 is TGTGCCAGCAGCTTGGGCGGGAGAGGCGACGAGCAGTACTTC. Translation: CASSLGGRGDEQYF.

The J gene is TRBJ1-2, the V gene TRBV19; a weak D match, TRBD1 (5 bases). The V end lost 6 bases, the J end lost 4 bases, and 9 bases lay between the germline ends. This CDR3 has 12 amino acids. Germline values: CDR1 LNHDA, CDR2 SQIVND (reference sequence). CDR3 nucleotides: TGTGCCAGTAGACACGGGGGCTATGGCTACACCTTC. Its translation is CASRHGGYGYTF.

The rearrangement joins TRBV19 to TRBJ2-7, with 11 nucleotides matching TRBD1. Unmatched junction bases numbered 11, after V lost 7 bases and J lost 3 bases. The CDR3 has 16 residues. Germline loops: CDR1 LNHDA, CDR2 SQIVND (reference sequence). DNA for the CDR3: TGTGCCAGTACCCGGACAGGGGGCAACTATGGCTACGAGCAGTACTTC. This gives the protein CASTRTGGNYGYEQYF.

J is TRBJ1-2 and V is TRBV7-8; 7 nucleotides line up with TRBD1. The germline gives CDR1 SGHVS, CDR2 FQNEAQ. The CDR3 sequence is 14 residues long. V shed 2 bases and J 6 bases; nucleotides not matched to a gene: 6. CDR3 residues: CASSLRGHRNGYTF. CDR3 DNA sequence: TGTGCCAGCAGCTTAAGGGGGCATAGGAATGGCTACACCTTC. Using reference TRBV7-8 and TRBJ1-2 for the parts outside the CDR3, the full variable domain is GAGVSQSPRYKVAKRGQDVALRCDPISGHVSLFWYQQALGQGPEFLTYFQNEAQLDKSGLPSDRFFAERPEGSVSTLKIQRTQQEDSAVYLCASSLRGHRNGYTFGSGTRLTVV.

This clonotype occurred many times. This chain connects TRBV20-1 to TRBJ2-1; 8 nucleotides agree with TRBD2. There are 16 residues in the CDR3. Looked up from germline, CDR1 is DFQATT and CDR2 is SNEGSKA (reference sequence). The V gene end was trimmed by 1 base and the J gene end by 6 bases; junction bases not matched to a gene: 11. The CDR3 DNA reads TGCAGTGCTAGAGTGGTTGAAGCGGGAGCATCCAATGAGCAGTTCTTC. Translation: CSARVVEAGASNEQFF.

This clonotype has at least ten counts. The chain links TRBV29-1 to TRBJ2-1, with D perhaps matching TRBD1 (6 bases). Trimming removed 7 bases from V and 3 bases from J, with 16 bases in between. The CDR3 covers 14 residues. Germline V gene sequence: CDR1 SQVTM, CDR2 ANQGSEA. CDR3 protein: CSGYRVGNYNEQFF. The CDR3 DNA follows: TGCAGCGGATACAGGGTAGGAAACTACAATGAGCAGTTCTTC.

This clonotype was detected many times. The V call is TRBV5-1, the J call TRBJ2-5; D remains ambiguous. The ends were cut back, 5 bases at V and 2 bases at J, with 13 bases in the middle. In germline, CDR1 is SGHRS, CDR2 YFSETQ. The CDR3 totals 14 residues. The CDR3 sequence is CASSKFVGQETQYF. CDR3 nucleotide sequence: TGCGCCAGCAGTAAGTTTGTAGGGCAAGAGACCCAGTACTTC.

This clonotype was seen at least ten times. The chain employs TRBV5-6 and TRBJ1-2; D not resolved. This CDR3 contains 13 residues. V was pared by 1 base and J by 8 bases, with 12 bases between. CDR1 is SGHDT, CDR2 YYEEEE, per germline. The CDR3 sequence: CASSLWERSGYTF. The CDR3 DNA reads TGTGCCAGCAGCTTGTGGGAGAGGTCCGGCTACACCTTC.

This clonotype was counted a single time. This chain links TRBV3-1 with TRBJ2-3; maybe TRBD2 (7 bases). This CDR3 has 15 amino acids. Deletions cut 8 bases from V and 1 base from J, with 16 bases between. CDR1 LGHDT and CDR2 YNNKEL come from the germline V gene (reference sequence). CDR3 DNA: TGTGCCAGCGGAGGGGGGGGTCTAGGCACAGATACGCAGTATTTT. Encoded protein: CASGGGGLGTDTQYF.

In its sample, this clonotype was seen many times. The genes are TRBV4-1 and TRBJ2-1; a weak D match, TRBD2 (7 bases). V was shortened by 1 base and J by 8 bases, with 9 bases between the two germline ends. The CDR3 covers 13 residues. From germline, CDR1 is MGHRA and CDR2 YSYEKL. CDR3 amino acids: CASSQAGGYEQFF. CDR3 bases: TGCGCCAGCAGCCAAGCGGGGGGCTATGAGCAGTTCTTC.

This clonotype was found many times. The gene calls are TRBV7-9 and TRBJ2-3; TRBD2 is a possible D gene (7 bases). Germline V gives CDR1 SEHNR, CDR2 FQNEAQ (reference sequence). This CDR3 comprises 16 residues. V dropped 1 base and J dropped 1 base, with 12 bases sitting between them. CDR3: CASSLGGAGGTDTQYF. CDR3 DNA sequence: TGTGCCAGCAGCTTAGGGGGGGCGGGAGGCACAGATACGCAGTATTTT.

The sample holds many counts of this clonotype. The CDR3 loop reads CATSRGGQSSYEQYF. The CDR3 region has the DNA TGTGCCACCAGCAGGGGGGGGCAGAGCTCCTACGAGCAGTACTTC. The gene calls are TRBV15 and TRBJ2-7, with D perhaps TRBD2 (7 bases). The CDR3 has 15 residues. The V and J ends lost 3 bases and 0 bases respectively, with 12 bases between them. Germline loops: CDR1 LNHNV, CDR2 YYDKDF (reference sequence).

This clonotype showed up many times. The chain joins TRBV7-6 to TRBJ2-5; tentatively, D is TRBD2 (6 bases). Germline V gene data show CDR1 as SGHVS and CDR2 as FNYEAQ. The CDR3 has 13 residues. Trimming removed 7 bases at V and 2 bases at J, with 11 bases between. CDR3 nucleotides: TGTGCCAGCACGCCGGGGAGGCAAGAGACCCAGTACTTC. It is translated as CASTPGRQETQYF. The full variable domain, with the rest looked up from reference TRBV7-6 and TRBJ2-5, is GAGVSQSPRYKVTKRGQDVALRCDPISGHVSLYWYRQALGQGPEFLTYFNYEAQQDKSGLPNDRFSAERPEGSISTLTIQRTEQRDSAMYRCASTPGRQETQYFGPGTRLLVL.

This clonotype occurred many times. V is TRBV19 and J is TRBJ1-4, with TRBD1 matching 8 bases. Unmatched junction bases numbered 5, after V lost 6 bases and J lost 5 bases. The CDR3 totals 14 residues. Germline loops: CDR1 LNHDA, CDR2 SQIVND (reference sequence). CDR3 protein: CASRDRGGNEKLFF. The CDR3 DNA reads TGTGCCAGTAGAGACAGGGGCGGGAATGAAAAACTGTTTTTT.

This clonotype was counted ten times or more. The chain has TRBV7-6 and TRBJ2-1; TRBD2 matches at 9 bases. CDR3 length: 17 amino acids. V trimming: 4 bases; J trimming: 3 bases; junction bases outside the gene matches: 10. Germline values: CDR1 SGHVS, CDR2 FNYEAQ. CDR3 sequence reads: CASSSGGLAGDYNEQFF. The CDR3 bases are TGTGCCAGCAGCTCTGGGGGGTTAGCGGGGGACTACAATGAGCAGTTCTTC.

This clonotype was counted at least ten times. Since a much larger clone is just one base distant, this may be a read error. V and J are TRBV20-1 and TRBJ2-1, with D unresolved. Germline V CDR1 and CDR2: DFQATT, SNEGSKA (reference sequence). The CDR3 is made up of 14 amino acids. The CDR3 here is CSARRISSYTEQFF. The DNA of the CDR3 is TGCAGTGCGCGGCGGATAAGCTCCTACACTGAGCAGTTCTTC.

This clonotype has ten or more counts. The chain combines TRBV6-4 with TRBJ2-7; the D gene is possibly TRBD2 (7 bases). CDR3 length: 14 amino acids. The germline gives CDR1 MRHNA, CDR2 SNTAGT. The V end was cut by 5 bases, the J end by 5 bases, with 16 bases between. The CDR3 protein is CASSLRGARDEQYF. The CDR3, as DNA: TGTGCCAGCAGTCTTCGGGGGGCGAGAGACGAGCAGTACTTC.

As concerns this clonotype: One end of the junction is discordant with germline, which a read error may explain. J is TRBJ2-7 and V is TRBV7-3; perhaps TRBD1 as D (5 bases). Per germline, CDR1 SGHTA and CDR2 FQGTGA. The CDR3 is 15 amino acids. The CDR3 spells CASGLRAGPTCEQYF. CDR3 DNA sequence: TGTGCCAGCGGCTTAAGGGCAGGGCCTACCTGCGAGCAGTACTTC.

This clonotype was seen at least ten times. The V gene is TRBV7-2, the J gene TRBJ2-7, with a possible D match to TRBD2 (6 bases). The germline gives CDR1 SGHTA, CDR2 FQGNSA. This CDR3 has 17 residues. Deletions cut 0 bases from V and 5 bases from J, with 20 bases between. CDR3 residues: CASSLAVIVGGMNEQYF. The CDR3 DNA follows: TGTGCCAGCAGCTTAGCGGTGATAGTGGGGGGTATGAACGAGCAGTACTTC. Supplemented by reference TRBV7-2 and TRBJ2-7, the full variable domain reads GAGVSQSPSNKVTEKGKDVELRCDPISGHTALYWYRQSLGQGLEFLIYFQGNSAPDKSGLPSDRFSAERTGGSVSTLTIQRTQQEDSAVYLCASSLAVIVGGMNEQYFGPGTRLTVT.

This clonotype was recorded at least ten times. The chain links TRBV9 to TRBJ2-1; 11 bases map to TRBD2. V gave up 0 bases and J gave up 6 bases; unmatched junction bases: 2. The CDR3 contains 15 residues. CDR1 is SGDLS, CDR2 YYNGEE, per germline. CDR3 coding DNA: TGTGCCAGCAGCGTAGAACTAGCGGGAGTCAATGAGCAGTTCTTC. Its translation is CASSVELAGVNEQFF.

The sample holds many counts of this clonotype. The rearrangement joins TRBV2 to TRBJ2-1; D might be TRBD2 (6 bases). The ends were cut back, 5 bases at V and 6 bases at J, with 17 bases in the middle. In germline, CDR1 is SNHLY, CDR2 FYNNEI. The CDR3 length is 15 residues. The CDR3 DNA sequence: TGTGCCAGCAGTTCACGGGACTTCTATACCAATGAGCAGTTCTTC. It codes for CASSSRDFYTNEQFF.